This TCR beta chain stems from a study of shared clonotypes between healthy human individuals. Trimming cost V 3 bases and J 6 bases; bases outside gene matches: 5. The CDR3 spans 13 residues. Germline assignment: CDR1 GTSNPN and CDR2 SVGIG (reference sequence). Every donor was a Caucasian adult from Nashville, Tennessee. Study-wide results and caveats: Estimated richness values were generally larger in naive subsets than in memory subsets. Clonotype sharing across a handful of donors was observed for 5% to 6.5% of naive CD4 clonotypes.

As concerns this clone: Its antigen is as yet unknown.

In the authors' methods: Because ImmunoSEQ provided only junction sequences with no quality scores, the filtering differed. The table came from immunoSEQ multiplex PCR; TCRdb's copy has only in-frame clones and leaves some out. The V and J calls and clone size come from that table; D and trimming were worked out from the DNA. The sample yields some 1 million clones, about 74% seen once. This clonotype originated in a man between 18 and 35 years old in good health. The sequencing sample was made of memory CD4+ T cells sorted from blood. The subset denotes: CD45RA-negative fraction. V usage is TRBV30 and J usage is TRBJ1-1; TRBD1 matches 9 bases. As DNA, the CDR3 is TGTGCCTGGAGAAAACAGGGGGCGGCTGAAGCTTTCTTT. Its translation: CAWRKQGAAEAFF.